This T cell receptor (beta chain) was captured by sequencing in a study of response to subunit inactivated influenza vaccine. Notes on this clonotype: As yet, its antigen is unknown.

Findings of the study overall: That few new T cells are recruited by each seasonal influenza vaccination was the authors' suggestion.

The CDR3 contains 14 residues. Germline V lookup: CDR1 SQVTM, CDR2 ANQGSEA. With 2 bases removed from V and 3 bases from J, the gap between germline ends came to 11 bases. TCRdb re-called the RT-PCR reads through MiXCR, storing one row per CDR3 protein. The sample includes about 190,000 distinct CDR3 sequences, roughly an eighth seen only once; the top ten take about 25%. This TCR was recovered from a man aged 50-60 years who received an inactivated influenza vaccine. The chain combines TRBV29-1 with TRBJ2-1; unclear D gene. The specimen comprised CD8+ T cells sorted from PBMCs, sampled roughly 5 days after vaccination. CDR3 sequence reads: CSVEIRLNYNEQFF. The CDR3 DNA is TGCAGCGTTGAAATTCGGTTAAACTACAATGAGCAGTTCTTC.